Detailed here is one T cell receptor beta chain. Its cognate antigen is unknown. This entry belongs to a study of vaccination effects on CD4 cells after COVID-19. Study background: Each participant received a vaccine that was either BNT162b2 or mRNA-1273, given as two doses.

Losses at the gene ends were 6 bases for V and 5 bases for J; bases not matched to a gene: 10. The CDR3 loop spans 16 amino acids. Looked up from germline, CDR1 is MNHEY and CDR2 is SVGEGT. Regarding the study as a whole: There were few convalescent patients in the study and no early post-infection timepoints.

Sequenced by immunoSEQ multiplex PCR; TCRdb stores in-frame clones only, minus some. The repertoire holds tens of thousands of clones, roughly 74% seen once, with roughly 2.9% in the top ten. In the ViraFEST assay, antigen-specific CD4+ clonotypes were identified by expansion after peptide-pool stimulation. Following 10 days of culture, CD4+ T cells were isolated. All vaccine recipients tested negative for nucleocapsid antibodies and had never contracted SARS-CoV-2 infection. Researchers reported culturing 2 million to 2.5 million PBMC in each well, adding about 9.5 IU/ml IL-2 and approximately 10 ug/ml peptides. Both day 3 and day 7 saw half the medium replaced with IL-2 medium.

The chain couples TRBV6-2 or TRBV6-3 to TRBJ2-3, with TRBD2 matching 11 bases. The clonotype was recovered from a human donor who received a COVID-19 vaccine. The sample consisted of CD4+ T cells from PBMCs cultured with HCoV-NL63 spike peptides, taken before COVID-19 vaccination. Written as DNA, the CDR3 is TGTGCCAGCAGCCCCGTAGCGGGGGGGCAGGTAGATACGCAGTATTTT. It codes for CASSPVAGGQVDTQYF.